The rows below give T cell receptor beta chains drawn from one sample of a study of T cells after yellow fever vaccination. TCRdb passed the 5' RACE reads through MiXCR, listing each CDR3 protein once. The sample has 400,000 or so distinct CDR3 sequences, about 6.2% seen once; the top ten hold 15%. The sequences come from PBMCs, collected 5 days after the yellow fever booster vaccination. The receptor source for this set is a man aged 25-45 years who received the YFV17D yellow fever vaccine. Each CDR3 is given with its conserved first and last residue. Fields, in order: V gene, J gene, D gene, clone size, CDR3 protein, CDR3 DNA. A D gene is named only where the DNA matches it firmly. Size values are once, few and many counts, or a class for expanded clones, and some rows have none.

V gene: TRBV6-2/TRBV6-3; J gene: TRBJ1-1; D gene: .; clone size: many; CDR3 protein: CASSYDTEAFF; CDR3 DNA: TGTGCCAGCAGTTACGACACTGAAGCTTTCTTT
V gene: TRBV10-3; J gene: TRBJ2-1; D gene: TRBD2; clone size: .; CDR3 protein: CAIRAGTSGRSSYNEQFF; CDR3 DNA: TGTGCCATCAGGGCCGGGACTAGCGGGAGGAGCTCCTACAATGAGCAGTTCTTC
V gene: TRBV30; J gene: TRBJ2-3; D gene: TRBD2; clone size: many; CDR3 protein: CAWSGYGTSGIYTQYF; CDR3 DNA: TGTGCCTGGAGTGGATACGGGACTAGCGGGATTTATACGCAGTATTTT
V gene: TRBV27; J gene: TRBJ1-2; D gene: .; clone size: many; CDR3 protein: CASRTSSYGYTF; CDR3 DNA: TGTGCCAGCCGAACTTCTAGCTATGGCTACACCTTC
V gene: TRBV7-9; J gene: TRBJ2-5; D gene: .; clone size: .; CDR3 protein: CASSLETGVQETQYF; CDR3 DNA: TGTGCCAGCAGCTTAGAGACAGGAGTTCAAGAGACCCAGTACTTC
V gene: TRBV6-5; J gene: TRBJ2-7; D gene: .; clone size: .; CDR3 protein: CASTHLGGGEQYF; CDR3 DNA: TGTGCCAGCACCCACCTGGGTGGGGGGGAGCAGTACTTC
V gene: TRBV20-1; J gene: TRBJ2-2; D gene: .; clone size: .; CDR3 protein: CSVRGPNTGELFF; CDR3 DNA: TGCAGTGTTCGTGGCCCGAACACCGGGGAGCTGTTTTTT
V gene: TRBV12-3/TRBV12-4; J gene: TRBJ2-5; D gene: .; clone size: .; CDR3 protein: CASSSSSETQYF; CDR3 DNA: TGTGCCAGCAGTTCCAGTAGCGAGACCCAGTACTTC
V gene: TRBV7-2; J gene: TRBJ2-3; D gene: .; clone size: few; CDR3 protein: CASREVTDTQYF; CDR3 DNA: TGTGCCAGCAGGGAGGTTACAGATACGCAGTATTTT
V gene: TRBV19; J gene: TRBJ1-1; D gene: .; clone size: few; CDR3 protein: CASSIDFGGVNTEAFF; CDR3 DNA: TGTGCCAGTAGTATAGATTTCGGGGGCGTGAACACTGAAGCTTTCTTT
V gene: TRBV20-1; J gene: TRBJ2-7; D gene: .; clone size: few; CDR3 protein: CSARGKESYEQYF; CDR3 DNA: TGCAGTGCTAGAGGGAAGGAATCCTACGAGCAGTACTTC
V gene: TRBV5-5; J gene: TRBJ2-2; D gene: .; clone size: many; CDR3 protein: CASTKTGVPGELFF; CDR3 DNA: TGTGCCAGCACCAAGACTGGGGTTCCCGGGGAGCTGTTTTTT
V gene: TRBV5-1; J gene: TRBJ2-7; D gene: .; clone size: .; CDR3 protein: CASSSTWGSYEQYF; CDR3 DNA: TGCGCCAGCAGCTCCACTTGGGGGTCCTACGAGCAGTACTTC
V gene: TRBV11-2; J gene: TRBJ2-1; D gene: TRBD1; clone size: .; CDR3 protein: CASSYNRGAIQEQFF; CDR3 DNA: TGTGCCAGCAGCTACAACAGGGGGGCCATTCAGGAGCAGTTCTTC
V gene: TRBV3-1; J gene: TRBJ2-7; D gene: TRBD2; clone size: many; CDR3 protein: CASSRLAGDYYEQYF; CDR3 DNA: TGTGCCAGCAGCCGCTTAGCGGGGGACTACTACGAGCAGTACTTC
V gene: TRBV6-1; J gene: TRBJ1-1; D gene: .; clone size: many; CDR3 protein: CASSEGRGTEAFF; CDR3 DNA: TGTGCCAGCAGTGAAGGGAGGGGCACTGAAGCTTTCTTT
V gene: TRBV28; J gene: TRBJ2-7; D gene: TRBD1; clone size: .; CDR3 protein: CASSSGGTGTYEQYF; CDR3 DNA: TGTGCCAGCAGTTCAGGCGGGACAGGGACCTACGAGCAGTACTTC
V gene: TRBV7-2; J gene: TRBJ2-7; D gene: TRBD2; clone size: many; CDR3 protein: CASSSRLAGGQEQYF; CDR3 DNA: TGTGCCAGCAGCTCACGACTAGCGGGAGGACAGGAGCAGTACTTC
V gene: TRBV23-1; J gene: TRBJ2-1; D gene: .; clone size: many; CDR3 protein: CASNSASSYNEQFF; CDR3 DNA: TGCGCCAGCAATTCCGCGAGCTCCTACAATGAGCAGTTCTTC
V gene: TRBV7-9; J gene: TRBJ2-3; D gene: .; clone size: many; CDR3 protein: CASSPGTTGGATDTQYF; CDR3 DNA: TGTGCCAGCAGCCCCGGGACTACTGGGGGGGCCACAGATACGCAGTATTTT
V gene: TRBV24-1; J gene: TRBJ2-6; D gene: .; clone size: many; CDR3 protein: CATSEPGPGANVLTF; CDR3 DNA: TGTGCCACCAGTGAACCAGGGCCTGGGGCCAACGTCCTGACTTTC
V gene: TRBV20-1; J gene: TRBJ2-1; D gene: TRBD2; clone size: .; CDR3 protein: CSARGFGERGSYNEQFF; CDR3 DNA: TGCAGTGCTAGAGGGTTCGGGGAGCGGGGCTCCTACAATGAGCAGTTCTTC
V gene: TRBV10-3; J gene: TRBJ2-3; D gene: .; clone size: few; CDR3 protein: CAISVGKGGLDTQYF; CDR3 DNA: TGTGCCATCAGTGTCGGGAAAGGGGGTTTGGATACGCAGTATTTT
V gene: TRBV5-6; J gene: TRBJ2-5; D gene: .; clone size: many; CDR3 protein: CASTINGGAVTQYF; CDR3 DNA: TGTGCCAGCACCATCAATGGGGGCGCGGTAACCCAGTACTTC
V gene: TRBV12-3/TRBV12-4; J gene: TRBJ2-7; D gene: .; clone size: many; CDR3 protein: CASGGTGAREQYF; CDR3 DNA: TGTGCCAGTGGGGGGACCGGGGCGAGGGAGCAGTACTTC
V gene: TRBV6-1; J gene: TRBJ2-7; D gene: .; clone size: few; CDR3 protein: CASSVFGVYEQYF; CDR3 DNA: TGTGCCAGCAGTGTCTTCGGGGTATACGAGCAGTACTTC
V gene: TRBV18; J gene: TRBJ2-1; D gene: .; clone size: few; CDR3 protein: CASSYGQKPNEQFF; CDR3 DNA: TGTGCCAGCTCATACGGACAGAAACCCAATGAGCAGTTCTTC
V gene: TRBV29-1; J gene: TRBJ2-1; D gene: .; clone size: many; CDR3 protein: CSVEDDPSGQVYNEQFF; CDR3 DNA: TGCAGCGTTGAAGATGATCCCTCGGGACAAGTATACAATGAGCAGTTCTTC
V gene: TRBV5-5; J gene: TRBJ2-2; D gene: .; clone size: .; CDR3 protein: CASSLAYGNTGGLFF; CDR3 DNA: TGTGCCAGCAGCTTGGCCTACGGGAACACCGGGGGGCTGTTTTTT
V gene: TRBV5-1; J gene: TRBJ2-2; D gene: .; clone size: .; CDR3 protein: CASSTSPTGSGELFF; CDR3 DNA: TGCGCCAGCAGTACATCCCCAACAGGGAGCGGGGAGCTGTTTTTT
V gene: TRBV10-2; J gene: TRBJ2-3; D gene: .; clone size: many; CDR3 protein: CASSEPGLNLNTQYF; CDR3 DNA: TGCGCCAGCAGTGAACCCGGCCTTAACCTAAATACGCAGTATTTT
V gene: TRBV20-1; J gene: TRBJ2-7; D gene: .; clone size: many; CDR3 protein: CSPKGTYEQYF; CDR3 DNA: TGCAGTCCAAAAGGGACTTACGAGCAGTACTTC
V gene: TRBV7-9; J gene: TRBJ2-1; D gene: TRBD1; clone size: .; CDR3 protein: CASSFHKTGTENEQFF; CDR3 DNA: TGTGCCAGCAGCTTCCACAAGACCGGGACAGAAAATGAGCAGTTCTTC